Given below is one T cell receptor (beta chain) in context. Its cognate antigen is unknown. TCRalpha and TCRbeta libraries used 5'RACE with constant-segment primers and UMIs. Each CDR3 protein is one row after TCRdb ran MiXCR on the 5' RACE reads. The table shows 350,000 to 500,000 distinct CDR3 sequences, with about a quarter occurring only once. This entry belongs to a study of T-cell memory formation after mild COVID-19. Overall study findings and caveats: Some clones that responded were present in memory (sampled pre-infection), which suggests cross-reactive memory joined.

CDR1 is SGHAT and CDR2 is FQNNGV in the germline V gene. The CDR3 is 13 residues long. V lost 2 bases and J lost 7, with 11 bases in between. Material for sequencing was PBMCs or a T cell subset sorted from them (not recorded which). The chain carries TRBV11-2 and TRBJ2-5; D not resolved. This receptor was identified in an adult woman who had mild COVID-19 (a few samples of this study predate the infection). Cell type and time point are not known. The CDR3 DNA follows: TGTGCCAGCAGCTTAAATAGCCGTGGGACCCAGTACTTC. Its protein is CASSLNSRGTQYF.